The rows below give T cell receptor beta chains drawn from one sample of a study of cytomegalovirus exposure and HLA in healthy donors. The data were produced by immunoSEQ multiplex PCR, yet TCRdb's version contains in-frame clones alone and is incomplete. The sample has more than 90,000 clones, around 81% seen once. Sequencing was done on a sample of PBMCs. These receptors all stem from a woman in her seventies in good health and CMV-seropositive. The CDR3 runs from the conserved cysteine through the conserved F or W. Clone size is given for some rows only: seen once, a few or many times, or a class if the clone is expanded.

>NA|TRBV5-1|TRBJ1-2
CASSTGQGSYTF
>NA|TRBV6-5|TRBJ1-1
CASSSVGTGIFF
>NA|TRBV7-3|TRBJ1-2
CASSLNAFYGYTF
>few|TRBV5-1|TRBJ1-1
CASSPPRGPNTEAFF
>NA|TRBV28|NA
CASSLERFSYEQYF
>NA|TRBV2|TRBJ1-1
CASSEAFGAAEAFF
>NA|TRBV19|TRBJ1-1
CASSIRRGLENTEAFF
>NA|TRBV6-1|NA
CASSGQTVSYEQYF
>few|TRBV4-2|TRBJ1-2
CASSQDTGGRGYTF
>NA|TRBV9|TRBJ2-3
CASSVTSGRADTQYF
>NA|TRBV11-3|TRBJ2-7
CASSRGGDSYEQYF
>NA|TRBV14|TRBJ1-2
CASSPGPVGSNYGYTF
>many|TRBV6-6|TRBJ2-7
CASSPRGSALEQYF
>NA|TRBV15|TRBJ1-4
CATSLDRVGNEKLFF
>NA|TRBV9|TRBJ2-4
CASSVGSSGRWDIQYF
>NA|TRBV28|TRBJ2-7
CASSRSGSRFYEQYF
>NA|TRBV4-2|TRBJ2-1
CASSQEMGLAGNHEQFF
>few|TRBV28|TRBJ1-4
CASRWTGSEKLFF
>NA|TRBV7-2|TRBJ2-1
CASSGLAALSYNEQFF
>NA|TRBV18|TRBJ1-1
CASSPEQGGGTEAFF
>few|TRBV19|TRBJ2-1
CASSAASGNNEQFF
>NA|TRBV28|TRBJ2-7
CASSYLAGYEQYF
>NA|TRBV9|TRBJ2-1
CASSQGSDAYNEQFF
>NA|TRBV6-5|TRBJ2-7
CASSLDRKMHEQYF
>NA|TRBV12-5|NA
CASGLAASYEQYF
>NA|TRBV5-6|TRBJ1-1
CASSFSTGTNTEAFF
>once|TRBV5-1|TRBJ2-7
CASSYLAGGYEQYF
>NA|TRBV4-2|TRBJ2-1
CASSQDYLAGVLNEQFF
>NA|TRBV2|TRBJ2-2
CASKPGRVTGELFF
>NA|TRBV7-9|TRBJ1-1
CASSLQARTFF
>NA|TRBV28|TRBJ2-5
CASSSLAGDIETQYF
>NA|TRBV7-2|TRBJ2-5
CASSLWDRQETQYF
>NA|TRBV4-2|TRBJ1-2
CASSQVGTNPYGYTF
>NA|TRBV18|TRBJ2-3
CASSQGTDTQYF
>NA|TRBV5-4|TRBJ2-1
CASSPRTRGEGEQFF
>NA|TRBV7-8|TRBJ1-5
CASSLLARSSNQPQHF
>NA|TRBV30|TRBJ1-6
CAWSFQGRDNSPLHF
>NA|TRBV5-5|TRBJ1-4
CASRRSRGNEKLFF
>NA|TRBV5-1|TRBJ2-1
CASKATPGLADNEQFF
>NA|TRBV7-9|TRBJ2-7
CASSQTSGMSYEQYF
>once|TRBV12-5|TRBJ2-1
CASGYPPTGFSYNEQFF
>few|TRBV29-1|TRBJ2-1
CSARQGASYNEQFF
>NA|TRBV5-1|TRBJ1-1
CASSPRTGWGTEAFF
>NA|TRBV5-1|TRBJ2-7
CASSVGRGYEQYF
>NA|TRBV19|TRBJ1-3
CASSADRESTIYF
>once|TRBV4-1|TRBJ2-3
CASSQEAAGGLTDTQYF
>NA|TRBV7-2|TRBJ1-1
CASSSSGGQTEAFF
>NA|TRBV7-2|TRBJ2-4
CASSLGEASGRRNIQYF
>NA|TRBV19|TRBJ2-2
CASSMRRGGPAGELFF
>NA|TRBV4-2|TRBJ2-6
CASSPRQGSGANVLTF
>NA|TRBV9|TRBJ2-7
CASSVQGTTGTGNSYEQYF
>NA|TRBV5-1|TRBJ2-7
CASSSEDGGPWYEQYF
>few|TRBV5-6|TRBJ2-7
CASSGEGAAYEQYF
>NA|TRBV7-9|TRBJ1-1
CASGPGNTEAFF
>NA|TRBV19|TRBJ1-3
CASSIGVLGGNTIYF